This entry describes one T cell receptor beta chain. Its antigen is as yet unknown. Looked up from germline, CDR1 is MGHDK and CDR2 is SYGVNS. This CDR3 is 14 amino acids long. These data originate in a study of CXCR3-negative and CXCR3-positive naive CD8 T cells. Study-wide findings and caveats: The TRB CDR3s that CXCR3-positive naive cells carried were more hydrophobic than those of CXCR3-negative naive cells. Diversity proved comparably high across both naive subsets and much lower in memory CD8+ cells. After cryopreservation, CXCR3 expression dropped partially; most assays used fresh PBMCs. Naive cells, whether CXCR3-negative or CXCR3-positive, had similar TRBV-TRBJ usage, while memory cells differed.

UMI-labeled 5' RACE TRB cDNA libraries were prepared from the cells. No DNA is given; TCRdb re-called the 5' RACE reads and lists each CDR3 protein once. Its table lists over 100,000 distinct CDR3 sequences. V usage is TRBV25-1 and J usage is TRBJ1-1; TCRdb proposes TRBD1, but this gene call is untestable without DNA. The TCR comes from a human donor in good health. Some clones in this sample may be carry-over from other donors' samples. Input material: naive CXCR3- CD8+ T cells from blood. Subset specified: CD45RO-CCR7+CD27+CD95- naive CD8+ T cells lacking CXCR3 (TNR3-). The CDR3 is CASSAEGLLAEAFF. The whole variable domain, filled in from reference TRBV25-1 and TRBJ1-1, reads EADIYQTPRYLVIGTGKKITLECSQTMGHDKMYWYQQDPGMELHLIHYSYGVNSTEKGDLSSESTVSRIRTEHFPLTLESARPSHTSQYLCASSAEGLLAEAFFGQGTRLTVV.